This entry lists 32 T cell receptor beta chains sequenced from one sample in a study of blood T cell repertoires in COVID-19. The protocol was immunoSEQ multiplex PCR, while the TCRdb copy is restricted to in-frame clones and leaves out a portion. The profile shows under 200,000 clones, approximately 88% of them singletons. The specimen sequenced was PBMCs or T cells enriched from blood (not recorded which). The receptors were gathered from a woman aged 55-70 years who had recovered from COVID-19.

The gene calls are TRBV28 and TRBJ1-4, with TRBD1 matching over 9 bases. There are 14 residues in the CDR3. V shed 6 bases, J shed 12 bases, and the junction held 11 bases outside the gene matches. CDR1 is MDHEN, CDR2 SYDVKM, per germline. Here the CDR3 DNA reads TGTGCCAGCAGCAAACTACAGGGGGCGGGGGAACTGTTTTTT. It yields the protein CASSKLQGAGELFF.

This clone is medium-sized (0.01 to 0.1%). The chain links TRBV7-3 to TRBJ1-1; 9 nucleotides match TRBD1. CDR3 length: 14 amino acids. The germline gives CDR1 SGHTA, CDR2 FQGTGA. Unmatched junction bases numbered 6, after V lost 3 bases and J lost 7 bases. The CDR3 spells CASSLTGGTNEAFF. The CDR3 nucleotides are TGTGCCAGCAGCTTGACAGGGGGGACGAATGAAGCTTTCTTT.

V and J are TRBV5-1 and TRBJ2-1, with 14 bases lining up with TRBD2. The germline V gene has CDR1 SGHRS and CDR2 YFSETQ. CDR3 size: 15 residues. V was clipped by 7 bases and J by 9 bases; unmatched bases: 9. CDR3 residues: CASGDRTSGGPEQFF. The CDR3 coding sequence is TGCGCCAGCGGGGACCGGACTAGCGGGGGGCCTGAGCAGTTCTTC.

Only one count was recorded for this clone. The chain has TRBV10-3 and TRBJ2-5; no reliable D call. Trimming left V 6 bases short and J 5 bases short, with 7 bases between. The V gene's germline CDR1 is ENHRY and CDR2 SYGVKD. This CDR3 is 11 amino acids long. CDR3 DNA sequence: TGTGCCATCAGCCCCGGGGAGACCCAGTACTTC. Amino acids: CAISPGETQYF.

This clone was seen a single time. The DNA for the CDR3 is TGTGCCAGCTCACGTAATTTGGGCCAGTCTAATGAAAAACTGTTTTTT. It specifies CASSRNLGQSNEKLFF. V gene TRBV18 combines with J gene TRBJ1-4; unclear D gene. The CDR3 totals 16 residues. The germline V and J ends were trimmed by 4 bases and 3 bases, with 15 bases remaining between them. Germline-derived CDR1 and CDR2 are KGHSH and LQKENI.

The chain recombines TRBV19 with TRBJ1-2, with 8 bases lining up with TRBD1. Per germline, CDR1 LNHDA and CDR2 SQIVND (reference sequence). Trimming cost V 3 bases and J 0 bases; bases outside gene matches: 3. The CDR3 length is 15 residues. The CDR3 spells CASSIGTGTNYGYTF. In nucleotides, the CDR3 is TGTGCCAGTAGTATCGGGACAGGAACTAACTATGGCTACACCTTC. The variable domain in full, completed from reference TRBV19 and TRBJ1-2, reads DGGITQSPKYLFRKEGQNVTLSCEQNLNHDAMYWYRQDPGQGLRLIYYSQIVNDFQKGDIAEGYSVSREKKESFPLTVTSAQKNPTAFYLCASSIGTGTNYGYTFGSGTRLTVV.

The chain couples TRBV7-8 to TRBJ2-1; 8 bases agree with TRBD2. The CDR3 length is 16 residues. Trimming took 0 bases from V and 10 from J; bases not matched to a gene: 11. Germline V gives CDR1 SGHVS, CDR2 FQNEAQ. The CDR3 nucleotides read TGTGCCAGCAGCTTAGCAGGGGGGACTAGGTCCCAGGAGCAGTTCTTC. As protein: CASSLAGGTRSQEQFF. Drawing the rest from reference TRBV7-8 and TRBJ2-1, the complete variable domain is GAGVSQSPRYKVAKRGQDVALRCDPISGHVSLFWYQQALGQGPEFLTYFQNEAQLDKSGLPSDRFFAERPEGSVSTLKIQRTQQEDSAVYLCASSLAGGTRSQEQFFGPGTRLTVL.

This clone showed up many times. A junction end diverges from the germline sequence, so it may reflect a read error. The chain combines TRBV2 with TRBJ2-5, with 7 nucleotides matching TRBD2. The CDR3 has 12 residues. Per the germline V gene, CDR1 is SNHLY and CDR2 is FYNNEI. CDR3 region: CASTTTGTTPYF. The CDR3 DNA reads TGTGCCAGCACCACTACCGGGACTACCCCGTACTTC.

The V gene is TRBV19, the J gene TRBJ1-3, with D possibly TRBD1 on 6 matching bases. Trimming removed 8 bases from V and 2 bases from J, with 16 bases in between. In germline, CDR1 is LNHDA, CDR2 SQIVND (reference sequence). CDR3 size: 15 residues. The CDR3 DNA reads TGTGCCAGTTCGTGGGACACCGAGACTGGAAACACCATATATTTT. Translated: CASSWDTETGNTIYF.

This chain connects TRBV7-9 to TRBJ1-1, with D possibly TRBD1 on 5 matching bases. Trimming removed 7 bases at V and 3 bases at J, with 15 bases between. CDR1 is SEHNR, CDR2 FQNEAQ, per germline (reference sequence). There are 14 residues in the CDR3. CDR3 bases: TGTGCCAGCACATCGTCAGGGTGGGACACTGAAGCTTTCTTT. It is translated as CASTSSGWDTEAFF.

The chain carries TRBV19 and TRBJ1-3; no firm D call. The CDR3 is 15 residues long. V lost 8 bases and J lost 4, with 18 bases in between. The V gene's germline CDR1 is LNHDA and CDR2 SQIVND (reference sequence). The CDR3 DNA sequence: TGTGCCAGTGGCTTGCCGGGAAGCACGGGAAACACCATATATTTT. Translating gives CASGLPGSTGNTIYF.

The chain uses TRBV2 and TRBJ1-1, with 10 bases that match TRBD1. The CDR3 is made up of 14 amino acids. The ends lost 7 bases at V and 6 bases at J; junction bases unmatched: 8. Germline V gene lookup returns CDR1 SNHLY and CDR2 FYNNEI. The DNA for the CDR3 is TGTGCCAGCACCCTGACAGGGGGCCAAGCTGAAGCTTTCTTT. Amino acids: CASTLTGGQAEAFF. Combining the CDR3 with reference TRBV2 and TRBJ1-1 gives the whole variable domain EPEVTQTPSHQVTQMGQEVILRCVPISNHLYFYWYRQILGQKVEFLVSFYNNEISEKSEIFDDQFSVERPDGSNFTLKIRSTKLEDSAMYFCASTLTGGQAEAFFGQGTRLTVV.

The DNA of the CDR3 is TGTGCCAGCAGCCGACAGGGATGGGGTCAGCCCCAGCATTTT. Translating gives CASSRQGWGQPQHF. The rearrangement uses TRBV13 and TRBJ1-5; 7 bases line up with TRBD1. The CDR3 contains 14 residues. The germline gives CDR1 PRHDT, CDR2 FYEKMQ (reference sequence). The V and J ends lost 5 bases and 6 bases, in that order; junction bases with no gene match: 7.

This CDR3 is CAYSRDRGYGYTF. DNA of the CDR3: TGTGCATACTCCCGGGACAGGGGCTATGGCTACACCTTC. V gene TRBV30 combines with J gene TRBJ1-2, with 10 nucleotides matching TRBD1. There are 13 residues in the CDR3. CDR1 GTSNPN and CDR2 SVGIG come from the germline V gene (reference sequence).

DNA for the CDR3: TGTGCCAGCACCCGGGATACCACCGGGGAGCTGTTTTTT. Its protein product is CASTRDTTGELFF. The chain links TRBV6-5 to TRBJ2-2; a weak D match, TRBD2 (5 bases). CDR1 is MNHEY, CDR2 SVGAGI, per germline. The germline V and J ends were trimmed by 7 bases and 4 bases, with 10 bases remaining between them. The CDR3 sequence is 13 residues long.

V is TRBV6-2 or TRBV6-3 and J is TRBJ1-6; TRBD1 might be the D (5 bases). This CDR3 region has 12 residues. Germline V gene sequence: CDR1 MNHEY, CDR2 SVGEGT. V lost 1 base and J 13 bases, leaving 8 bases between the germline ends. The CDR3: CASSYFPGPLHF. The CDR3 nucleotides are TGTGCCAGCAGTTACTTTCCAGGGCCCCTCCACTTT.

The V and J genes are TRBV21-1 and TRBJ1-4. TRBV21-1 has pseudogene status. CDR3 length equals 17 residues. This CDR3 reads CASSKRGGLRVNEKLFF. CDR3 bases: TGTGCCAGCAGCAAAAGGGGGGGGCTGCGGGTTAATGAAAAACTGTTTTTT.

This clone was recorded a few times. J is TRBJ2-7 and V is TRBV11-2; possible D gene TRBD1, 6 bases. The CDR3 loop spans 15 amino acids. The V and J ends lost 0 bases and 6 bases respectively, with 15 bases between them. CDR1 and CDR2 (germline): SGHAT, FQNNGV. The CDR3 protein is CASSLDLVRGREQYF. The CDR3 region has the DNA TGTGCCAGCAGCTTAGATCTGGTCAGGGGACGCGAGCAGTACTTC.

The chain joins TRBV5-1 to TRBJ1-3; D is unclear. Trimming pared 2 bases from V and 8 bases from J, leaving 8 bases between. The CDR3 runs to 12 residues. Per germline, CDR1 SGHRS and CDR2 YFSETQ. The CDR3 region is CASSLNGDTIYF. In nucleotides, the CDR3 is TGCGCCAGCAGCTTAAACGGAGACACCATATATTTT.

The chain joins TRBV30 to TRBJ1-1, with no clear D. Germline V gene sequence: CDR1 GTSNPN, CDR2 SVGIG (reference sequence). The ends were cut back, 0 bases at V and 3 bases at J, with 8 bases in the middle. The CDR3 sequence is 13 residues long. CDR3 in amino acids: CAWSVQPYTEAFF. In nucleotides, the CDR3 is TGTGCCTGGAGTGTACAACCGTACACTGAAGCTTTCTTT.

The chain links TRBV5-8 to TRBJ1-5; D is uncertain. CDR3 length equals 12 residues. Trimming took off 0 bases at V and 6 bases at J, with 4 bases between the two ends. Germline V gene sequence: CDR1 SGHTS, CDR2 YDEGEE. CDR3 loop: CASSLAFQPQHF. CDR3 nucleotide sequence: TGTGCCAGCAGCTTGGCCTTTCAGCCCCAGCATTTT.

This chain connects TRBV30 to TRBJ2-7; 8 bases are a match to TRBD1. The CDR3 spans 17 residues. Trimming took 4 bases from V and 0 from J; bases not matched to a gene: 14. Germline V gene lookup returns CDR1 GTSNPN and CDR2 SVGIG (reference sequence). For the CDR3, the DNA is TGTGCCTGGATTGGTCGAACCGGGACAGGCAGCTCCTACGAGCAGTACTTC. Protein product: CAWIGRTGTGSSYEQYF.

J is TRBJ2-3 and V is TRBV10-3; a possible D gene is TRBD2 (5 bases). The V gene lost 3 bases and the J gene lost 2 bases, with 12 bases spanning the gap. The CDR3 has 15 residues. Germline CDR1 and CDR2: ENHRY and SYGVKD. The CDR3 sequence is CAISDEAEPTDTQYF. As DNA, the CDR3 is TGTGCCATCAGTGACGAAGCGGAGCCCACAGATACGCAGTATTTT.

The chain links TRBV3-1 (or the pseudogene TRBV3-2) to TRBJ1-6, with 9 bases aligning to TRBD1. Germline CDR1 LGHDT, CDR2 YNNKEL (reference sequence). The CDR3 runs 16 residues. The junction had 11 bases not matched to a gene; V was cut back by 7 bases and J by 7 bases. Written as DNA, the CDR3 is TGTGCCAGCACAGATAGTGGGACAGGGCCGAATTCACCCCTCCACTTT. Protein product: CASTDSGTGPNSPLHF.

A remark on this clone: One end of the junction is discordant with germline, which a read error may explain. CDR3 in DNA: TGTGCCAGCAGTTATACGGGGGGCTGGAACTTC. Encoded protein: CASSYTGGWNF. The V call is TRBV6-5, the J call TRBJ2-7, with D perhaps matching TRBD2 (7 bases). This CDR3 region has 11 residues. Germline V gene lookup returns CDR1 MNHEY and CDR2 SVGAGI.

DNA for the CDR3: TGTGCCAGTAGGAACAGGGAGAGTTCACCCCTCCACTTT. This gives the protein CASRNRESSPLHF. V and J are TRBV19 and TRBJ1-6; TRBD1 might be the D (6 bases). This CDR3 spans 13 amino acids. Looked up from germline, CDR1 is LNHDA and CDR2 is SQIVND (reference sequence). Trimming shortened V by 6 bases and J by 9 bases, and 12 bases separated the two germline ends.

CDR3 DNA: TGTGCCAGCAGCCAAAGTGTGGGCAGGCCCACTCTCAATGAGCAGTTCTTC. This codes for CASSQSVGRPTLNEQFF. The chain joins TRBV14 to TRBJ2-1; the D is unclear. CDR1 and CDR2 from the germline V gene are SGHDN and FVKESK. There are 17 residues in the CDR3. Trimming took off 2 bases at V and 6 bases at J, with 20 bases between the two ends.

The rearrangement joins TRBV3-1 (or the pseudogene TRBV3-2) to TRBJ1-6; TRBD1 agrees at 9 bases. Unmatched junction bases numbered 5, after V lost 3 bases and J lost 8 bases. The CDR3 extends over 15 amino acids. The V gene's germline CDR1 is LGHDT and CDR2 YNNKEL (reference sequence). CDR3 nucleotide sequence: TGTGCCAGCAGCCACCGGGACAGGGTTCATTCACCCCTCCACTTT. This sequence encodes CASSHRDRVHSPLHF.

This chain joins TRBV12-3 or TRBV12-4 and TRBJ2-5; tentative D call: TRBD2 (6 bases). This CDR3 has 12 amino acids. Here the CDR3 DNA reads TGTGCTTCGGCGGGGATCCCGGAGACCCAGTACTTC. Protein product: CASAGIPETQYF.

This chain joins TRBV10-2 and TRBJ2-1; 12 positions match TRBD2. The ends lost 6 bases at V and 6 bases at J; junction bases unmatched: 9. Germline CDR1 reads WSHSY; CDR2 reads SAAADI. This CDR3 comprises 16 residues. CDR3 bases: TGCGCCAGCAGCAGGACTAGCGGGGAACGTGCCAATGAGCAGTTCTTC. As protein: CASSRTSGERANEQFF.

The chain links TRBV7-6 to TRBJ2-5; 10 positions agree with TRBD1. The V gene end was trimmed by 4 bases and the J gene end by 4 bases; junction bases not matched to a gene: 6. The length of the CDR3 is 15 residues. Germline V gene data show CDR1 as SGHVS and CDR2 as FNYEAQ. Here the CDR3 DNA reads TGTGCCAGCAGCTCAGCCAGGACAGGGGGAGAGACCCAGTACTTC. Protein: CASSSARTGGETQYF.

V gene TRBV19 combines with J gene TRBJ1-1; D perhaps matches TRBD1 (6 bases). This CDR3 has 13 residues. Between the trimmed V and J ends, which lost 6 bases and 6 bases, there was a span of 14 bases. Germline V gives CDR1 LNHDA, CDR2 SQIVND (reference sequence). The chain's CDR3 is CASRKTGTPEAFF. In DNA, the CDR3 is TGTGCCAGTAGGAAAACAGGGACCCCTGAAGCTTTCTTT.